This T cell receptor (beta chain) was identified during a study of cytotoxic CD8 clonotypes in ibrutinib-treated CLL. With 7 bases clipped from V and 8 bases from J, the junction kept 5 bases outside the gene matches. Germline V gene sequence: CDR1 MNHNS, CDR2 SASEGT. This CDR3 spans 13 amino acids. Measured with immunoSEQ multiplex PCR; TCRdb has only the in-frame clones, and not every one. The repertoire holds more than 110,000 clones, with 80% as singletons. The chain carries TRBV6-1 and TRBJ2-4; 10 positions agree with TRBD2. The origin of this receptor is a human donor with chronic lymphocytic leukemia. This specimen was PBMCs, taken after 36 months of ibrutinib treatment. CDR3 sequence reads: CASNLAGADIQYF. In nucleotides, the CDR3 is TGTGCCAGCAACCTAGCGGGAGCGGACATTCAGTACTTC.